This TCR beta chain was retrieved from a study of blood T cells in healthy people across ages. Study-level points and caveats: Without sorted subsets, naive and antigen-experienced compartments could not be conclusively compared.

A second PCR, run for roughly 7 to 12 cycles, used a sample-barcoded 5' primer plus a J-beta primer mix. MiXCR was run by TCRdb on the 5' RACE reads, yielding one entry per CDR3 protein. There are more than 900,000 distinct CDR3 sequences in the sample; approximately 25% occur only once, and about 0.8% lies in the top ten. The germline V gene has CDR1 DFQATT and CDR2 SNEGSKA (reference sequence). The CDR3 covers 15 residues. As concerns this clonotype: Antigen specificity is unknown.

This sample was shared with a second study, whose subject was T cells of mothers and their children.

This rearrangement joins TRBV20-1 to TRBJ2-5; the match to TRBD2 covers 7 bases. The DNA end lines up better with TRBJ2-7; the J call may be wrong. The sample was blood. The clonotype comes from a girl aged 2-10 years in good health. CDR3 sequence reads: CSARDLRGDSYEQYF. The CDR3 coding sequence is TGCAGTGCTAGAGATCTACGGGGGGACTCCTACGAGCAGTACTTC.